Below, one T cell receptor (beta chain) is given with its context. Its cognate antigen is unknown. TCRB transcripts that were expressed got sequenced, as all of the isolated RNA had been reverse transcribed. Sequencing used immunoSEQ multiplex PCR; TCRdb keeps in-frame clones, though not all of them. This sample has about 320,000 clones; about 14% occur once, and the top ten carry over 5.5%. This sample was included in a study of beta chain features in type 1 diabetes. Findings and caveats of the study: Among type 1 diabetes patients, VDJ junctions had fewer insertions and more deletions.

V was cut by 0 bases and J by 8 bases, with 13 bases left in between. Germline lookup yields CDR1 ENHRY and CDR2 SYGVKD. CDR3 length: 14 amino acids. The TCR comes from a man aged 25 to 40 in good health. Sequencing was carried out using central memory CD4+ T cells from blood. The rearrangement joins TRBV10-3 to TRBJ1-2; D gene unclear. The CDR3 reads CAISESGGSGGYTF. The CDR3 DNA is TGTGCCATCAGTGAGTCCGGAGGCAGTGGGGGCTACACCTTC.